The 27 T cell receptor beta chains below were found in one sample sequenced in a study of T cell responses to AZD1222 COVID-19 vaccine. Here immunoSEQ multiplex PCR was the method, and the copy in TCRdb shows in-frame clones only, minus some. The data contain about 130,000 clones, approximately 90% of them singletons. Source: peripheral blood, taken on day 0 of AZD1222 vaccination. Source of these receptors: an adult in good health.

About this clone: The same CDR3 arises from other DNA sequences in this sample as well. The V and J genes are TRBV5-1 and TRBJ2-3, with TRBD1 identical over 9 bases. After removal of 4 bases from V and 0 bases from J, the junction contained 3 bases not matched to a gene. CDR3 length equals 15 residues. CDR1 is SGHRS and CDR2 is YFSETQ in the germline V gene. CDR3 in amino acids: CASSRDRASTDTQYF. The CDR3 DNA reads TGCGCCAGCAGCAGGGACAGGGCCAGCACAGATACGCAGTATTTT.

The chain uses TRBV27 and TRBJ1-4; 8 nucleotides align to TRBD1. CDR1 is MNHEY and CDR2 is SMNVEV in the germline V gene (reference sequence). The V gene end was trimmed by 3 bases and the J gene end by 4 bases; junction bases not matched to a gene: 13. This CDR3 spans 18 amino acids. This chain's CDR3 is CASSFYPIRTGHNEKLFF. CDR3 in DNA: TGTGCCAGCAGTTTCTACCCCATCCGGACAGGGCATAATGAAAAACTGTTTTTT.

The chain uses TRBV10-2 and TRBJ1-2, with D possibly being TRBD1 (5 bases). CDR3 length equals 15 residues. Per the germline V gene, CDR1 is WSHSY and CDR2 is SAAADI. Trimming took 7 bases from V and 4 from J, leaving 19 bases between them. In DNA form, the CDR3 reads TGCGCCAGCACCCCAGGGAGGGACCAGGGCTATGGCTACACCTTC. Encoded protein: CASTPGRDQGYGYTF.

This clone came up a few times. This sequence joins TRBV19 and TRBJ2-1; D gene ambiguous. The V and J ends lost 5 bases and 7 bases respectively, with 9 bases between them. Looked up from germline, CDR1 is LNHDA and CDR2 is SQIVND (reference sequence). This CDR3 region has 12 residues. The CDR3 is CASSPTMNEQFF. CDR3 sequence (DNA): TGTGCCAGTAGTCCGACAATGAATGAGCAGTTCTTC.

Only one count was recorded for this clone. The chain recombines TRBV4-1 with TRBJ2-5, with 12 bases aligning to TRBD2. The CDR3 sequence is 17 residues long. Germline loops: CDR1 MGHRA, CDR2 YSYEKL. The J segment lost 0 bases and the V segment lost 1 base, leaving 3 bases of the junction unmatched. CDR3 residues: CASSQGTSGANQETQYF. The CDR3, as DNA: TGCGCCAGCAGCCAAGGGACTAGCGGGGCTAACCAAGAGACCCAGTACTTC.

The V call is TRBV30, the J call TRBJ2-3; no reliable D call. The CDR3 covers 12 residues. CDR1 is GTSNPN and CDR2 is SVGIG in the germline V gene (reference sequence). Trimming removed 0 bases at V and 6 bases at J, with 7 bases between. The CDR3 loop is CAWSVVQDTQYF. Written as DNA, the CDR3 is TGTGCCTGGAGTGTAGTCCAGGATACGCAGTATTTT.

The chain links TRBV5-6 to TRBJ1-2; D unclear. CDR1 SGHDT and CDR2 YYEEEE come from the germline V gene. This CDR3 comprises 12 residues. V lost 3 bases, J lost 8 bases, and 11 bases lay in between. Here the CDR3 reads CASSSDWEGYTF. In DNA, the CDR3 is TGTGCCAGCAGCTCGGACTGGGAGGGCTACACCTTC. The variable domain in full, with the rest retrieved from reference TRBV5-6 and TRBJ1-2, is DAGVTQSPTHLIKTRGQQVTLRCSPKSGHDTVSWYQQALGQGPQFIFQYYEEEERQRGNFPDRFSGHQFPNYSSELNVNALLLGDSALYLCASSSDWEGYTFGSGTRLTVV.

The rearrangement uses TRBV7-9 and TRBJ2-5; 7 bases align to TRBD1. Germline V lookup: CDR1 SEHNR, CDR2 FQNEAQ (reference sequence). Trimming took 5 bases from V and 2 from J; bases not matched to a gene: 8. CDR3 length equals 15 residues. The CDR3 reads CASSPSLGQQETQYF. CDR3 nucleotide sequence: TGTGCCAGCAGCCCTAGTTTGGGACAGCAAGAGACCCAGTACTTC.

This clone was seen more than once but under ten times. The chain uses TRBV12-3 or TRBV12-4 and TRBJ1-5; a weak D match, TRBD1 (6 bases). Trimming removed 6 bases at V and 6 bases at J, with 12 bases between. This CDR3 spans 13 amino acids. The chain's CDR3 is CASSRGGAQPQHF. CDR3 DNA: TGTGCCAGCAGCAGAGGGGGTGCTCAGCCCCAGCATTTT.

The rearrangement uses TRBV28 and TRBJ2-1, with TRBD2 matching 13 bases. Per the germline V gene, CDR1 is MDHEN and CDR2 is SYDVKM. V trimming: 6 bases; J trimming: 1 base; junction bases outside the gene matches: 12. There are 19 residues in the CDR3. The CDR3 spells CASRGKRTSGGLSYNEQFF. The DNA for the CDR3 is TGTGCCAGCAGGGGGAAGCGGACTAGCGGGGGCCTGTCCTACAATGAGCAGTTCTTC.

J is TRBJ1-5 and V is TRBV7-9; D gene unclear. Deletions cut 0 bases from V and 5 bases from J, with 5 bases between. Germline lookup yields CDR1 SEHNR and CDR2 FQNEAQ (reference sequence). The CDR3 has 13 residues. The CDR3 sequence: CASSLAGDQPQHF. DNA of the CDR3: TGTGCCAGCAGCTTAGCTGGGGATCAGCCCCAGCATTTT. Using reference TRBV7-9 and TRBJ1-5 for the parts outside the CDR3, the full variable domain is DTGVSQNPRHKITKRGQNVTFRCDPISEHNRLYWYRQTLGQGPEFLTYFQNEAQLEKSRLLSDRFSAERPKGSFSTLEIQRTEQGDSAMYLCASSLAGDQPQHFGDGTRLSIL.

The J gene is TRBJ2-4, the V gene TRBV15, with D possibly being TRBD1 (6 bases). The length of the CDR3 is 16 residues. Trimming removed 0 bases at V and 0 bases at J, with 9 bases between. Germline V gene lookup returns CDR1 LNHNV and CDR2 YYDKDF (reference sequence). The CDR3 protein is CATSRDRGVAKNIQYF. In nucleotides, the CDR3 is TGTGCCACCAGCAGAGACAGGGGCGTAGCCAAAAACATTCAGTACTTC.

The chain couples TRBV2 to TRBJ1-5; D call uncertain. The CDR3 runs to 9 residues. Trimming left V 8 bases short and J 11 bases short, with 7 bases between. Germline CDR1 reads SNHLY; CDR2 reads FYNNEI. DNA for the CDR3: TGTGCCAGCGGGAGAGCCCAGCATTTT. It codes for CASGRAQHF.

For the CDR3, the DNA is TGCGCCAGCAGCCAAGAGGTGGACTCCTACGAGCAGTACTTC. This codes for CASSQEVDSYEQYF. The gene calls are TRBV4-3 and TRBJ2-7; D remains unclear. V dropped 0 bases and J dropped 0 bases, with 6 bases sitting between them. Germline V gene lookup returns CDR1 LGHNA and CDR2 YSLEER. The CDR3 is 14 residues long.

The chain employs TRBV14 and TRBJ2-4, with TRBD2 matching 9 bases. This CDR3 has 18 amino acids. Germline CDR1 reads SGHDN; CDR2 reads FVKESK. J gave up 1 base and V 1 base, and 8 bases lay outside the gene matches. The DNA of the CDR3 is TGTGCCAGCAGCCAAGTTAGCGGGGGCGCGGGGGCCAAAAACATTCAGTACTTC. Translating it yields CASSQVSGGAGAKNIQYF.

The genes are TRBV14 and TRBJ1-5; tentative D call: TRBD1 (5 bases). The CDR3 extends over 19 amino acids. Trimming shortened V by 1 base and J by 4 bases, and 23 bases separated the two germline ends. Looked up from germline, CDR1 is SGHDN and CDR2 is FVKESK. CDR3 sequence (DNA): TGTGCCAGCAGCCAAGGACAGCCCCACTTATCAGGACTTAATCAGCCCCAGCATTTT. This encodes CASSQGQPHLSGLNQPQHF.

This chain uses TRBV3-1 (or the pseudogene TRBV3-2) with TRBJ1-2; D is unclear. This CDR3 region has 13 residues. CDR1 is LGHDT, CDR2 YNNKEL, per germline (reference sequence). The ends were cut back, 0 bases at V and 2 bases at J, with 4 bases in the middle. CDR3 in DNA: TGTGCCAGCAGCCAAGAAGGAAACTATGGCTACACCTTC. This codes for CASSQEGNYGYTF.

This clone showed up just a few times. V gene TRBV7-2 combines with J gene TRBJ1-2, with TRBD1 as a possible D gene (5 bases). Germline-derived CDR1 and CDR2 are SGHTA and FQGNSA. V lost 4 bases to trimming and J lost 9 bases, with 15 bases between them. This CDR3 has 13 amino acids. CDR3 protein: CASSSNSGFSYTF. The CDR3 DNA sequence: TGTGCCAGCAGCTCAAATTCAGGGTTTAGCTACACCTTC.

The V and J genes are TRBV21-1 and TRBJ2-3; the table's D call, TRBD1, has no DNA check behind it. TRBV21-1 is reported as a pseudogene. This CDR3 is 15 amino acids long. CDR3 loop: CASSTGQGEVDTQYF. As DNA, the CDR3 is TGTGCCAGCAGCACCGGACAGGGGGAAGTAGATACGCAGTATTTT.

The V call is TRBV6-2 or TRBV6-3, the J call TRBJ1-1; D call uncertain. Deletions cut 5 bases from V and 0 bases from J, with 13 bases between. CDR3 size: 15 residues. The germline CDR1 and CDR2 sequences are MNHEY and SVGEGT. DNA of the CDR3: TGTGCCAGCAGTCACGAGGCCTGGGTGAACACTGAAGCTTTCTTT. This gives the protein CASSHEAWVNTEAFF.

The V gene is TRBV5-3, the J gene TRBJ2-7; TRBD2 matches 7 bases. TRBV5-3 is known as an ORF, though its function is uncertain. With V trimmed by 5 bases and J by 7 bases, 3 bases remained unmatched. The CDR3 totals 11 residues. CDR3 sequence reads: CARRRRGEQYF. Here the CDR3 DNA reads TGTGCCAGAAGACGGCGGGGGGAGCAGTACTTC.

CDR3 nucleotide sequence: TGTGCCAGCAGTACCTGGGGAGGGTCGACTGAAGCTTTCTTT. This sequence encodes CASSTWGGSTEAFF. The chain is built from TRBV28 and TRBJ1-1; D remains unclear. CDR1 MDHEN and CDR2 SYDVKM come from the germline V gene. CDR3 length: 14 amino acids. Trimming took 5 bases from V and 5 from J, leaving 15 bases between them.

The chain is built from TRBV14 and TRBJ2-7; D uncertain. Germline CDR1 SGHDN, CDR2 FVKESK. The V and J ends lost 1 base and 7 bases respectively, with 11 bases between them. The CDR3 consists of 13 residues. The CDR3 protein is CASSQGPLGEQYF. CDR3 DNA sequence: TGTGCCAGCAGCCAAGGGCCCCTGGGAGAGCAGTACTTC. Complete variable domain (other parts from reference TRBV14 and TRBJ2-7): EAGVTQFPSHSVIEKGQTVTLRCDPISGHDNLYWYRRVMGKEIKFLLHFVKESKQDESGMPNNRFLAERTGGTYSTLKVQPAELEDSGVYFCASSQGPLGEQYFGPGTRLTVT.

There are a few counts of this clone. V usage is TRBV28 and J usage is TRBJ1-5; D is undetermined. Germline-derived CDR1 and CDR2 are MDHEN and SYDVKM. V lost 6 bases to trimming and J lost 9 bases, with 12 bases between them. The CDR3 spans 12 residues. The CDR3 region is CASSPLLGPQHF. The CDR3, as DNA: TGTGCCAGCAGCCCCCTCCTGGGGCCCCAGCATTTT.

The chain uses TRBV11-2 and TRBJ2-5; 8 nucleotides match TRBD1. Germline V gene sequence: CDR1 SGHAT, CDR2 FQNNGV. The CDR3 has 16 residues. J gave up 5 bases and V 0 bases, and 8 bases lay outside the gene matches. The CDR3 protein is CASSLEADRVWETQYF. In nucleotides, the CDR3 is TGTGCCAGCAGCTTAGAAGCGGACAGGGTATGGGAGACCCAGTACTTC.

This rearrangement joins TRBV28 to TRBJ1-5, with unresolved D. The V and J ends lost 8 bases and 3 bases respectively, with 11 bases between them. This CDR3 has 13 amino acids. Germline lookup yields CDR1 MDHEN and CDR2 SYDVKM. The CDR3 loop reads CASVTAVNQPQHF. In nucleotides, the CDR3 is TGTGCCAGCGTTACCGCCGTCAATCAGCCCCAGCATTTT.

The chain joins TRBV28 to TRBJ1-2; no reliable D call. The CDR3 has 12 amino acids. Germline CDR1 MDHEN, CDR2 SYDVKM. Trimming pared 3 bases from V and 7 bases from J, leaving 9 bases between. The CDR3 region has the DNA TGTGCCAGCAGTTTCATCGCGGGTGGCTACACCTTC. The encoded protein is CASSFIAGGYTF.